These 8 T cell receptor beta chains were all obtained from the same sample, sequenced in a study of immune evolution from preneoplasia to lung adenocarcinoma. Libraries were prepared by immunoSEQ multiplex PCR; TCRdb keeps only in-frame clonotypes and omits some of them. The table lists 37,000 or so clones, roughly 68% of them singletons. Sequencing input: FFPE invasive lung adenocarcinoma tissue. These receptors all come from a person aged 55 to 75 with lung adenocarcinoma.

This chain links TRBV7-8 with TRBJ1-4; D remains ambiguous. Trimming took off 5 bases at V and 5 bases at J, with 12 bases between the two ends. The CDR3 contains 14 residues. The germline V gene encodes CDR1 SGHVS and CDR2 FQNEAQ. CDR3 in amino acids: CASSPAVHNEKLFF. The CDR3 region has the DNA TGTGCCAGCAGCCCTGCCGTACACAATGAAAAACTGTTTTTT. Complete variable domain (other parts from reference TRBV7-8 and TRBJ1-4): GAGVSQSPRYKVAKRGQDVALRCDPISGHVSLFWYQQALGQGPEFLTYFQNEAQLDKSGLPSDRFFAERPEGSVSTLKIQRTQQEDSAVYLCASSPAVHNEKLFFGSGTQLSVL.

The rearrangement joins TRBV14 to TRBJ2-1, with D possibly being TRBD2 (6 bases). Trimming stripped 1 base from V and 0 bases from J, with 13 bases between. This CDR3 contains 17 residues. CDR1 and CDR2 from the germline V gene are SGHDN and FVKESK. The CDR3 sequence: CASSQVGGPHSYNEQFF. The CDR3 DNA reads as TGTGCCAGCAGCCAAGTAGGAGGGCCCCACTCCTACAATGAGCAGTTCTTC.

In DNA form, the CDR3 reads TGCGCCAGCAATGGGGCCCTAGGGGGCACTGAAGCTTTCTTT. Encoded protein: CASNGALGGTEAFF. The chain uses TRBV10-2 and TRBJ1-1, with a possible D match to TRBD1 (6 bases). Germline CDR1 WSHSY, CDR2 SAAADI. The CDR3 length is 14 residues. V was pared by 7 bases and J by 4 bases, with 16 bases between.

CDR3 DNA: TGTGCCAGCAGCTCCACTCGGAACACCGGGGAGCTGTTTTTT. This gives the protein CASSSTRNTGELFF. This sequence joins TRBV7-3 and TRBJ2-2; unclear D gene. Deletions cut 4 bases from V and 1 base from J, with 7 bases between. Germline V gene data show CDR1 as SGHTA and CDR2 as FQGTGA. This CDR3 has 14 amino acids.

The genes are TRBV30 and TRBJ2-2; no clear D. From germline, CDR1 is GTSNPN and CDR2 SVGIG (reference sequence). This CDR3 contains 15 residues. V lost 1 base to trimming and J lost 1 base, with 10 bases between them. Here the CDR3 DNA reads TGTGCCTGGAGTGGAGCCTCTAGGAACACCGGGGAGCTGTTTTTT. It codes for CAWSGASRNTGELFF. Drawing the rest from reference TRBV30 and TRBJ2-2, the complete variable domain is SQTIHQWPATLVQPVGSPLSLECTVEGTSNPNLYWYRQAAGRGLQLLFYSVGIGQISSEVPQNLSASRPQDRQFILSSKKLLLSDSGFYLCAWSGASRNTGELFFGEGSRLTVL.

The CDR3 coding sequence is TGTGCCAGCAGCCTCAGGGGTCCAGAGACCCAGTACTTC. Its protein is CASSLRGPETQYF. The V gene is TRBV6-1, the J gene TRBJ2-5; TRBD1 is a possible D gene (6 bases). V was clipped by 6 bases and J by 4 bases, with 12 bases between them. Per germline, CDR1 MNHNS and CDR2 SASEGT. The CDR3 extends over 13 amino acids.

The CDR3: CARRDTGANVLTF. In nucleotides, the CDR3 is TGTGCCAGAAGGGATACTGGGGCCAACGTCCTGACTTTC. This chain uses TRBV6-1 with TRBJ2-6; D remains ambiguous. V was cut by 9 bases and J by 2 bases, with 8 bases left in between. The CDR3 has 13 amino acids. CDR1 MNHNS and CDR2 SASEGT come from the germline V gene.

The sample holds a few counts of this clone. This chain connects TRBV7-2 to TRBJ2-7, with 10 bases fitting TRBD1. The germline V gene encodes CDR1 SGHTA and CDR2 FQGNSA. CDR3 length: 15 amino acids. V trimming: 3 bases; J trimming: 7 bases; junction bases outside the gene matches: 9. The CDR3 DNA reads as TGTGCCAGCAGCTTGGGACAGGGGAGCCGCGTAGAGCAGTACTTC. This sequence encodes CASSLGQGSRVEQYF.